This TCR beta chain comes out of a study of shared clonotypes between healthy human individuals. Study as a whole: Every donor yielded three CD4 naive, three CD4 memory, two CD8 naive and one CD8 memory plate. Whole-study results and caveats: What naive subsets generally showed was a larger estimated richness than memory subsets showed.

Between the trimmed V and J ends, which lost 0 bases and 5 bases, there was a span of 17 bases. Germline V gives CDR1 SGDLS, CDR2 YYNGEE. CDR3 length: 16 residues. As to this clone: Its antigen is as yet unknown.

The table came from immunoSEQ multiplex PCR; TCRdb's copy has only in-frame clones and leaves some out. The sample shows 2 million to 2.5 million clones, approximately 93% of them seen only once. The origin of this receptor is a man aged 18 to 35 in good health. Some clones in this sample may be carry-over from other donors' samples. This chain joins TRBV9 and TRBJ2-5, with D perhaps matching TRBD2 (5 bases). Sequencing was performed on naive CD4+ T cells from PBMCs. Subset defined: CD45RA+ positively selected. CDR3 sequence (DNA): TGTGCCAGCAGCGTAGTTGCTGGGCTAGCCGGGGAGACCCAGTACTTC. Protein: CASSVVAGLAGETQYF.